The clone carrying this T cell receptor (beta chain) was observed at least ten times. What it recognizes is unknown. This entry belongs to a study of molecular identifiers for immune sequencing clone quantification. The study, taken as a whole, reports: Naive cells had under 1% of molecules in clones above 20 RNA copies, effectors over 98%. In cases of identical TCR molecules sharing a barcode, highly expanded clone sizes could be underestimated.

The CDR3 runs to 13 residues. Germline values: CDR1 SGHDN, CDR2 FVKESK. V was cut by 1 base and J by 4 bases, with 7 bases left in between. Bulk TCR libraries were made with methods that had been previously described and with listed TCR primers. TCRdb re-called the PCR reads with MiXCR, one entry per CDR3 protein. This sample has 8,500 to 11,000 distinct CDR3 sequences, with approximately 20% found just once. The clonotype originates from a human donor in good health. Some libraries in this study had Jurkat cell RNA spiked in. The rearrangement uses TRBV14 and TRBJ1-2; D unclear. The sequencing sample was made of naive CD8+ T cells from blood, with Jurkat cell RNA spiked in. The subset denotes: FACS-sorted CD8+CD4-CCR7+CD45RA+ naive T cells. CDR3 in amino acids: CASSQGRLYGYTF. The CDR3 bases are TGTGCCAGCAGCCAAGGCAGGCTCTATGGCTACACCTTC.